The next 28 T cell receptor beta chains were all read from a single sample in a study of tissue T cells after allogeneic stem cell transplantation. TCRdb's table, derived via immunoSEQ multiplex PCR, lists solely in-frame clones and lacks some. In the table there are roughly 9,500 clones, 45% of which are singletons. Specified time point: mouse harvest day 7 after allogeneic transplant. The graft held 10^6 splenic CD5+ T cells and 10^7 T-cell-depleted bone marrow cells. Sequencing was carried out using gut tissue. The receptors were sampled from a female BALB/c mouse given C57BL/6 T cells with graft-versus-host disease after an allogeneic hematopoietic cell transplant.

Only a few counts were recorded for this clone. Mouse germline and gene names are used. The CDR3 is CTCSAEVGKVFF. Incomplete CDR3 DNA: TGCACCTGCAGTGCAGAAGTGGGGAAAGTCTTC. The chain combines TRBV1 with TRBJ1-1, with unresolved D. The read halts 1 residue ahead of the CDR3 end, with the missing end drawn from the germline J gene. Germline V gives CDR1 NSQYPW, CDR2 LRSPGD (reference sequence). V was trimmed by 0 bases and J by 9 bases, leaving 8 bases between them. CDR3 length: 12 amino acids.

In regard to this clone: Mouse names are used for the genes. The DNA ends 1 residue before the CDR3 does, and the rest of the CDR3 is filled in from the germline J gene. The chain couples TRBV5 to TRBJ2-5, with 7 positions matching TRBD2. V gave up 0 bases and J gave up 2 bases; unmatched junction bases: 5. The CDR3 sequence is 16 residues long. Germline V gene sequence: CDR1 LGHNA, CDR2 YNLKQL (reference sequence). The part of the CDR3 DNA that was read is TGTGCCAGCAGCCAAGAAGGAATGGGGGGCCAAGACACCCAGTAC. Protein: CASSQEGMGGQDTQY. The full CDR3 sequence reads CASSQEGMGGQDTQYF.

Concerning this clone: The gene symbols are mouse symbols. The observed sequence ends 1 residue before the CDR3 terminus, with the missing tail filled in from the germline J gene. The chain has TRBV29 and TRBJ2-7; TRBD2 is a possible D gene (7 bases). The CDR3 runs to 12 residues. Germline CDR1 MSHET, CDR2 SYDVDS. Deletions cut 3 bases from V and 7 bases from J, with 10 bases between. The part of the CDR3 DNA that was read is TGTGCTAGCAGTTTTGGGGGGCGAGAACAGTAC. This sequence encodes CASSFGGREQY. In full, the CDR3 is CASSFGGREQYF. Full variable domain (rest looked up from reference TRBV29 and TRBJ2-7): DMKVTQMPRYLIKRMGENVLLECGQDMSHETMYWYRQDPGLGLQLIYISYDVDSNSEGDIPKGYRVSRKKREHFSLILDSAKTNQTSVYFCASSFGGREQYFGPGTRLTVL.

Concerning this clone: Mouse gene names apply. The read stops 1 residue short of the end of the CDR3; the missing end is completed from the germline J gene. V is TRBV16 and J is TRBJ1-2; TRBD1 aligns across 8 bases. Germline trimming cut 6 bases from V and 2 bases from J; bases unmatched to any gene: 2. The CDR3 has 13 amino acids. Germline CDR1 and CDR2: SGHSA and FRNQAP. The CDR3: CASSRQGNSDYTF. The part of the CDR3 DNA that was read is TGTGCAAGCAGTCGACAGGGGAACTCCGACTACACC.

On this clone itself: Mouse germline and gene names are used. The read terminates 1 residue ahead of where the CDR3 ends, so the germline J gene completes it. The chain recombines TRBV13-1 with TRBJ2-5; 9 bases map to TRBD2. Germline V lookup: CDR1 NSHNY, CDR2 SYGAGN. There are 14 residues in the CDR3. Trimming took 4 bases from V and 3 from J; bases not matched to a gene: 3. CDR3 region: CASSLLGGQDTQYF. The sequenced CDR3 bases are TGTGCCAGCAGTCTCCTGGGGGGGCAAGACACCCAGTAC.

The table lists this clone with a few counts. The genes and germline here are from mouse. The CDR3 goes on 1 residue after the read ends, and that part is filled in from the germline J gene. The J gene is TRBJ2-2, the V gene TRBV26; no clear D. CDR3 size: 13 residues. Trimming removed 3 bases from V and 0 bases from J, with 2 bases in between. CDR1 and CDR2 from the germline V gene are KGHPV and FQNQEV (reference sequence). CDR3 loop: CASSLPNTGQLYF. Incomplete CDR3 DNA: TGTGCCAGCAGTCTACCAAACACCGGGCAGCTCTAC.

By frequency in the sample, this clone is medium-sized. The listed genes are named as in mouse. With the read ending 1 residue before the CDR3 end, the germline J gene is used to fill in that end. V usage is TRBV3 and J usage is TRBJ1-3; 8 nucleotides line up with TRBD1. CDR1 and CDR2 from the germline V gene are SNHLY and FYNGKV (reference sequence). Trimming removed 5 bases from V and 2 bases from J; junction bases left unmatched: 2. CDR3 size: 14 residues. The covered CDR3 bases are TGTGCCAGCAGCCCACAGGGGGCTGGAAATACGCTCTAT. It codes for CASSPQGAGNTLY. The entire CDR3 reads CASSPQGAGNTLYF. Filled out from reference TRBV3 and TRBJ1-3, the complete variable domain reads GPKVLQIPSHQIIDMGQMVTLNCDPVSNHLYFYWYKQILGQQMEFLVNFYNGKVMEKSKLFKDQFSVERPDGSYFTLKIQPTALEDSAVYFCASSPQGAGNTLYFGEGSRLIVV.

Relative to its sample, this clone is medium-sized. Gene names denote mouse genes. The read terminates 1 residue ahead of where the CDR3 ends, so the germline J gene completes it. V usage is TRBV19 and J usage is TRBJ1-1; 7 bases line up with TRBD1. The V gene end was trimmed by 1 base and the J gene end by 0 bases; junction bases not matched to a gene: 6. This CDR3 is 16 amino acids long. CDR1 is FNHDT and CDR2 is SITEND in the germline V gene (reference sequence). The DNA read from the CDR3 is TGTGCCAGCAGTATACTCGGGACAGATGCAAACACAGAAGTCTTC. It codes for CASSILGTDANTEVF. The entire CDR3 sequence reads CASSILGTDANTEVFF.

Comment on this clone: Mouse germline and gene names are used. Sequencing ends 1 residue short of the CDR3 end; the germline J gene provides the rest. The chain recombines TRBV13-1 with TRBJ2-1; tentatively, D is TRBD2 (6 bases). The CDR3 runs 15 residues. Per germline, CDR1 NSHNY and CDR2 SYGAGN. Trimming stripped 3 bases from V and 0 bases from J, with 10 bases between. CDR3 sequence: CASSAVWGNYAEQFF. The sequenced part of the CDR3 DNA is TGTGCCAGCAGTGCAGTCTGGGGTAACTATGCTGAGCAGTTC.

Note on this clone: Gene names are mouse gene names. The read finishes 1 residue shy of the CDR3 end, and the germline J gene is used to complete it. J is TRBJ2-4 and V is TRBV12-1; 9 positions agree with TRBD2. Unmatched junction bases numbered 3, after V lost 3 bases and J lost 0 bases. The germline V gene has CDR1 SGHSN and CDR2 HYEKVE. The CDR3 consists of 15 residues. The CDR3 DNA, read in part, is TGTGCCAGCTCTTATGGACTGGGGAGTCAAAACACCTTGTAC. Translation gives CASSYGLGSQNTLY. The CDR3 in its entirety is CASSYGLGSQNTLYF. Filled out from reference TRBV12-1 and TRBJ2-4, the complete variable domain reads DSGVVQSPRHIIKEKGGRSVLTCIPISGHSNVVWYQQTLGKELKFLIQHYEKVERDKGFLPSRFSVQQFDDYHSEMNMSALELEDSAMYFCASSYGLGSQNTLYFGAGTRLSVL.

For this clone: Gene names and germline match the mouse. The CDR3 end is not reached by the read, which stops 1 residue before it; the germline J gene fills it in. The rearrangement joins TRBV12-1 to TRBJ1-2; the match to TRBD1 covers 10 bases. Germline V gene lookup returns CDR1 SGHSN and CDR2 HYEKVE. The CDR3 sequence is 16 residues long. With 3 bases clipped from V and 3 bases from J, the junction kept 9 bases outside the gene matches. CDR3 residues: CASSSRPGQGHSDYTF. CDR3 bases read: TGTGCCAGCTCTTCACGTCCGGGACAGGGGCACTCCGACTACACC.

Notes on this clone: Gene labels here are mouse ones. The read finishes 1 residue shy of the CDR3 end, and the germline J gene is used to complete it. The gene calls are TRBV12-2 and TRBJ2-5; D is tentatively TRBD1 or TRBD2 (5 bases each). V lost 0 bases to trimming and J lost 2 bases, with 8 bases between them. Germline V gene data show CDR1 as SGHLS and CDR2 as HYDKME. The CDR3 runs 14 residues. This CDR3 is CASSLDGGQDTQYF. The CDR3 bases that were read are TGTGCCAGCTCTCTCGACGGGGGCCAAGACACCCAGTAC.

This clone has a handful of counts. All gene names here are mouse names. The observed sequence ends 1 residue before the CDR3 terminus, with the missing tail filled in from the germline J gene. V is TRBV16 and J is TRBJ2-3, with a possible D match to TRBD1 (5 bases). V was shortened by 1 base and J by 0 bases, with 8 bases between the two germline ends. The V gene's germline CDR1 is SGHSA and CDR2 FRNQAP. This CDR3 is built from 15 residues. CDR3 DNA, as far as it was read: TGTGCAAGCAGCTTAGGAGGGGATAGTGCAGAAACGCTGTAT. It codes for CASSLGGDSAETLY. The whole CDR3 is CASSLGGDSAETLYF.

This clone was observed a few times. Gene names and germline match the mouse. The sequenced part of the CDR3 DNA is TGTGCAAGCAGCTTAGTCGACTTTACCGGGCAGCTCTAC. It codes for CASSLVDFTGQLY. The entire CDR3 protein reads CASSLVDFTGQLYF. This rearrangement joins TRBV16 to TRBJ2-2; D remains ambiguous. The read comes to an end 1 residue before the CDR3 does, leaving the germline J gene to fill in the end. Germline CDR1 reads SGHSA; CDR2 reads FRNQAP. Trimming removed 1 base at V and 5 bases at J, with 8 bases between. CDR3 length equals 14 residues. Drawing the rest from reference TRBV16 and TRBJ2-2, the complete variable domain is NAGVIQTPRHKVTGKGQEATLWCEPISGHSAVFWYRQTIVQGLEFLTYFRNQAPIDDSGMPKERFSAQMPNQSHSTLKIQSTQPQDSAVYLCASSLVDFTGQLYFGEGSKLTVL.

As regards this clone: Gene names are mouse gene names. CDR3 loop: CASSEPGGQNTLYF. CDR3 DNA (partial): TGTGCCAGCAGTGAACCTGGTGGTCAAAACACCTTGTAC. This chain joins TRBV13-3 and TRBJ2-4; no clear D. The sequenced fragment ends 1 residue before the CDR3 boundary, so the rest is inferred from the germline J gene. The CDR3 has 14 amino acids. V shed 2 bases and J shed 1 base, with 8 bases lying between them. The germline gives CDR1 NNHDY, CDR2 SYVADS.

There are a few counts of this clone. Gene names are mouse gene names. The read gets to within 1 residue of the CDR3 end, and the germline J gene fills in the rest. This sample includes further DNA sequences coding for the same CDR3. The rearrangement joins TRBV12-1 to TRBJ1-2; tentatively, D is TRBD1 (5 bases). The germline V gene has CDR1 SGHSN and CDR2 HYEKVE. CDR3 length: 14 amino acids. Trimming shortened V by 0 bases and J by 0 bases, and 7 bases separated the two germline ends. The CDR3 is CASSLVGANSDYTF. The sequenced CDR3 bases are TGTGCCAGCTCTCTCGTGGGGGCAAACTCCGACTACACC. The variable domain in full, completed from reference TRBV12-1 and TRBJ1-2, reads DSGVVQSPRHIIKEKGGRSVLTCIPISGHSNVVWYQQTLGKELKFLIQHYEKVERDKGFLPSRFSVQQFDDYHSEMNMSALELEDSAMYFCASSLVGANSDYTFGSGTRLLVI.

In regard to this clone: The listed genes are named as in mouse. Read coverage stops 1 residue before the CDR3 terminus; the germline J gene supplies the remainder. The rearrangement links TRBV19 to TRBJ1-2; unclear D gene. The CDR3 runs to 13 residues. V lost 5 bases to trimming and J lost 0 bases, with 8 bases between them. Germline V gene sequence: CDR1 FNHDT, CDR2 SITEND (reference sequence). The sequenced CDR3 bases are TGTGCCAGCAGGCGGACTGCAAACTCCGACTACACC. The encoded protein is CASRRTANSDYT. The entire CDR3 reads CASRRTANSDYTF.

As concerns this clone: Gene names refer to mouse genes. The DNA ends 1 residue before the CDR3 does, and the rest of the CDR3 is filled in from the germline J gene. V usage is TRBV12-1 and J usage is TRBJ2-7; 9 bases agree with TRBD2. Germline V gives CDR1 SGHSN, CDR2 HYEKVE. There are 16 residues in the CDR3. The ends lost 0 bases at V and 0 bases at J; junction bases unmatched: 5. Partial CDR3 DNA: TGTGCCAGCTCTCTCAAAGACTGGGGGAGCTCCTATGAACAGTAC. Its translation: CASSLKDWGSSYEQY. The CDR3 as a whole reads CASSLKDWGSSYEQYF.

A remark on this clone: Gene names denote mouse genes. The read stops 1 residue short of the end of the CDR3; the missing end is completed from the germline J gene. J is TRBJ1-6 and V is TRBV4; D is unclear. TRBJ1-6 is noted as an ORF with a role that remains uncertain. Trimming pared 3 bases from V and 0 bases from J, leaving 9 bases between. This CDR3 region has 16 residues. Looked up from germline, CDR1 is LGHDT and CDR2 is YNNKQL (reference sequence). CDR3 residues: CASSYSPRSYNSPLYF. The CDR3 bases that were read are TGTGCCAGCAGCTACAGTCCCCGTTCCTATAATTCGCCCCTCTAC.

The sample holds a few counts of this clone. Gene names follow the mouse nomenclature. The read terminates 1 residue ahead of where the CDR3 ends, so the germline J gene completes it. This chain uses TRBV12-1 with TRBJ2-1; no clear D. V gave up 2 bases and J gave up 7 bases, with 8 bases separating them. The CDR3 runs 12 residues. The germline V gene encodes CDR1 SGHSN and CDR2 HYEKVE. The CDR3 bases that were read are TGTGCCAGCTCTCCCGCGGGGGCTGAGCAGTTC. Translating it yields CASSPAGAEQF. Given in full, the CDR3 is CASSPAGAEQFF.

This clone is labeled medium-sized. The germline and genes are mouse ones. Read coverage stops 1 residue before the CDR3 terminus; the germline J gene supplies the remainder. V and J are TRBV16 and TRBJ1-3, with D possibly being TRBD1 (6 bases). This CDR3 has 13 residues. Germline V gene sequence: CDR1 SGHSA, CDR2 FRNQAP. V was clipped by 4 bases and J by 3 bases, with 7 bases between them. The CDR3 bases that were read are TGTGCAAGCAGCTGGACAGATGGAAATACGCTCTAT. Amino acids: CASSWTDGNTLY. The full CDR3 is CASSWTDGNTLYF.

On this clone itself: Gene names and germline refer to mouse. The DNA ends 1 residue before the CDR3 does, and the rest of the CDR3 is filled in from the germline J gene. J is TRBJ2-2 and V is TRBV16, with 10 nucleotides matching TRBD1. This CDR3 has 17 amino acids. CDR1 and CDR2 from the germline V gene are SGHSA and FRNQAP. V dropped 0 bases and J dropped 2; count of bases not matched to a gene: 3. The CDR3 loop is CASSLEEDRGNTGQLYF. The DNA read from the CDR3 is TGTGCAAGCAGCTTAGAAGAGGACAGGGGGAACACCGGGCAGCTCTAC.

This clone was detected a few times. Gene names denote mouse genes. Incomplete CDR3 DNA: TGTGCCAGCAGTTTACACAGTGCAAACACAGAAGTCTTC. It is translated as CASSLHSANTEVF. The whole CDR3 protein is CASSLHSANTEVFF. J is TRBJ1-1 and V is TRBV15, with D uncertain. The CDR3 end lies 1 residue beyond the end of the read and is filled in from the germline J gene. The V and J ends lost 2 bases and 0 bases respectively, with 7 bases between them. This CDR3 is built from 14 residues. The germline V gene has CDR1 SGHND and CDR2 FRSKSL.

On this clone: Mouse gene names apply. Read coverage stops 1 residue before the CDR3 terminus; the germline J gene supplies the remainder. The chain combines TRBV3 with TRBJ2-4; D unclear. The V end lost 3 bases, the J end lost 4 bases, and 2 bases lay between the germline ends. Germline lookup yields CDR1 SNHLY and CDR2 FYNGKV (reference sequence). CDR3 length: 11 amino acids. CDR3 DNA, as far as it was read: TGTGCCAGCAGCTTCAAAAACACCTTGTAC. Translation: CASSFKNTLY. The complete CDR3 protein is CASSFKNTLYF.

This clone was seen a few times. The genes are named according to mouse. The read finishes 1 residue shy of the CDR3 end, and the germline J gene is used to complete it. The chain is built from TRBV19 and TRBJ2-4; D possibly corresponds to TRBD2 (6 bases). The germline V and J ends were trimmed by 1 base and 0 bases, with 6 bases remaining between them. This CDR3 has 14 residues. Germline V CDR1 and CDR2: FNHDT, SITEND (reference sequence). Partial CDR3 DNA: TGTGCCAGCAGTATATGGGGGAGTCAAAACACCTTGTAC. Its translation: CASSIWGSQNTLY. The complete CDR3 reads CASSIWGSQNTLYF. Full variable domain (outside the CDR3, taken from reference TRBV19 and TRBJ2-4): GGIITQTPKFLIGQEGQKLTLKCQQNFNHDTMYWYRQDSGKGLRLIYYSITENDLQKGDLSEGYDASREKKSSFSLTVTSAQKNEMAVFLCASSIWGSQNTLYFGAGTRLSVL.

This clone has only a few counts. Gene and germline names: mouse. Read sequence stops 1 residue before the CDR3 end, and the germline J gene provides the missing end. V is TRBV29 and J is TRBJ1-6, with 10 bases fitting TRBD1. TRBJ1-6 is an ORF, with its function uncertain. The CDR3 is 16 residues long. J gave up 0 bases and V 6 bases, and 2 bases lay outside the gene matches. Germline assignment: CDR1 MSHET and CDR2 SYDVDS. Partial CDR3 DNA: TGTGCTAGCAGGACAGGGGGCCCTTCCTATAATTCGCCCCTCTAC. Amino acids: CASRTGGPSYNSPLY. From start to end, the CDR3 is CASRTGGPSYNSPLYF.

Comments on this clone: All gene names here are mouse names. With the read ending 1 residue before the CDR3 end, the germline J gene is used to fill in that end. V and J are TRBV26 and TRBJ1-1; the match to TRBD1 covers 7 bases. The CDR3 has 12 amino acids. V shed 3 bases and J 6 bases; nucleotides not matched to a gene: 1. Germline V gives CDR1 KGHPV, CDR2 FQNQEV (reference sequence). This chain's CDR3 is CASSLGTAEVFF. The part of the CDR3 DNA that was read is TGTGCCAGCAGTCTAGGGACAGCAGAAGTCTTC.

Concerning this clone itself: One end of the junction fails to match germline, which may point to a read error. Gene names are mouse gene names. The read ends 1 residue before the CDR3 terminus; that terminus is restored from the germline J gene. This sequence joins TRBV13-2 and TRBJ1-2; 9 bases are shared with TRBD1. The CDR3 consists of 13 residues. The germline V gene has CDR1 NNHNN and CDR2 SYGAGS (reference sequence). Partial CDR3 DNA: TGTGTCAGCGGGGACAGGGCAAACTCCGACTACACC. Translated: CVSGDRANSDYT. In full, the CDR3 reads CVSGDRANSDYTF.